The 6 T cell receptor beta chains below were found in one sample sequenced in a study of blood T cell repertoires in COVID-19. Assay: immunoSEQ multiplex PCR; the TCRdb copy retains only in-frame clones and omits some. The sample has about 63,000 clones; 70% to 80% are singletons. Sequencing used peripheral blood. Receptor source: a woman older than 75 with acute or convalescent COVID-19.

The V and J genes are TRBV28 and TRBJ2-5, with D perhaps TRBD1 (6 bases). This CDR3 has 14 residues. Germline lookup yields CDR1 MDHEN and CDR2 SYDVKM. Trimming shortened V by 11 bases and J by 1 base, and 17 bases separated the two germline ends. CDR3 region: CAVCWGRTQETQYF. CDR3 in DNA: TGTGCCGTTTGCTGGGGGCGGACCCAAGAGACCCAGTACTTC.

The rearrangement links TRBV2 to TRBJ1-3; TRBD1 is a possible D gene (6 bases). V lost 6 bases and J lost 1, with 10 bases in between. CDR1 is SNHLY and CDR2 is FYNNEI in the germline V gene. The CDR3 spans 14 residues. This chain's CDR3 is CASRGDTSGNTIYF. The CDR3 DNA reads as TGTGCCAGCAGGGGGGACACTTCTGGAAACACCATATATTTT.

The chain couples TRBV29-1 to TRBJ2-1, with 7 bases lining up with TRBD2. In germline, CDR1 is SQVTM, CDR2 ANQGSEA. After removal of 7 bases from V and 6 bases from J, the junction contained 12 bases not matched to a gene. The CDR3 has 14 amino acids. CDR3 bases: TGCAGCGGGGAAGGACTAGTTAGCCGCAATGAGCAGTTCTTC. This gives the protein CSGEGLVSRNEQFF.

The chain uses TRBV2 and TRBJ2-6, with 7 bases that match TRBD1. V was pared by 6 bases and J by 0 bases, with 8 bases of the junction left unmatched. Germline V gene data show CDR1 as SNHLY and CDR2 as FYNNEI. This CDR3 spans 17 amino acids. As DNA, the CDR3 is TGTGCCAGCAGGCCCCAGGGACAGACCTCTGGGGCCAACGTCCTGACTTTC. It is translated as CASRPQGQTSGANVLTF.

The rearrangement uses TRBV28 and TRBJ1-2; 11 bases map to TRBD1. Per germline, CDR1 MDHEN and CDR2 SYDVKM. The CDR3 covers 16 residues. Trimming cost V 7 bases and J 1 base; bases outside gene matches: 8. The CDR3 loop reads CASTTQGQGVNYGYTF. CDR3 bases: TGTGCCAGCACCACCCAGGGACAGGGGGTTAACTATGGCTACACCTTC.

This clone was detected only a few times. The chain uses TRBV18 and TRBJ2-7, with a weak D call TRBD1 (6 bases). This CDR3 comprises 15 residues. Germline CDR1 and CDR2: KGHSH and LQKENI. Trimming removed 1 base from V and 2 bases from J, with 12 bases in between. The CDR3 DNA reads TGTGCCAGCTCACCACGGACAGTGACAACCTACGAGCAGTACTTC. Protein sequence: CASSPRTVTTYEQYF. The full variable domain, its missing parts supplied by reference TRBV18 and TRBJ2-7, is NAGVMQNPRHLVRRRGQEARLRCSPMKGHSHVYWYRQLPEEGLKFMVYLQKENIIDESGMPKERFSAEFPKEGPSILRIQQVVRGDSAAYFCASSPRTVTTYEQYFGPGTRLTVT.